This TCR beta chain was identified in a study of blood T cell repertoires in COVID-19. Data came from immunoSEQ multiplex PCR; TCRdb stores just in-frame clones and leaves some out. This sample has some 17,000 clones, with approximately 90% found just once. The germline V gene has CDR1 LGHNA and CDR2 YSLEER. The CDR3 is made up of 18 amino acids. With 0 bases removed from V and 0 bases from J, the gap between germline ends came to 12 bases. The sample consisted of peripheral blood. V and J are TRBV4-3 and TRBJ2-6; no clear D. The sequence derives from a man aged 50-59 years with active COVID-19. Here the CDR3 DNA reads TGCGCCAGCAGCCAAGAGGCCAGGTTGAGCTCTGGGGCCAACGTCCTGACTTTC. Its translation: CASSQEARLSSGANVLTF.